These 14 T cell receptor beta chains share one sample of origin, sequenced in a study of post-analysis software for immune sequencing data. For these receptors, no antigen is known. cDNA libraries for TCR beta contained unique molecular identifiers. TCRdb independently ran MiXCR on the PCR reads; one entry per CDR3 protein. The sample includes 350,000 to 450,000 distinct CDR3 sequences, about 39% of them seen just once. General observations from the study: Four or five TRBV segments occurring more often in patients than controls included TRBV5-6, TRBV5-1 and TRBV20-1.

Sequencing was done on a sample of blood. Source of these receptors: a girl under 10 years old with multiple sclerosis.

V and J are TRBV11-2 and TRBJ2-1, with 12 bases lining up with TRBD1. Germline trimming cut 5 bases from V and 5 bases from J; bases unmatched to any gene: 4. This CDR3 is built from 15 residues. Germline V gene lookup returns CDR1 SGHAT and CDR2 FQNNGV. This chain's CDR3 is CASSRDRGPNNEQFF. DNA for the CDR3: TGTGCCAGCAGCCGGGACAGGGGGCCCAACAATGAGCAGTTCTTC.

Comments on this clonotype: One junction end disagrees with the germline gene, perhaps due to a read error. The V and J genes are TRBV4-1 and TRBJ1-1; 7 bases line up with TRBD1. The CDR3 contains 14 residues. In germline, CDR1 is MGHRA, CDR2 YSYEKL. The DNA of the CDR3 is TGCGCCAGCAGTCGAGGGGGCAGATCGACTGGAGCTTTCTTT. This gives the protein CASSRGGRSTGAFF.

The genes are TRBV10-3 and TRBJ2-5; weak D call: TRBD1 (5 bases). The CDR3 consists of 15 residues. Germline lookup yields CDR1 ENHRY and CDR2 SYGVKD. Between the trimmed V and J ends, which lost 0 bases and 11 bases, there was a span of 19 bases. CDR3 in amino acids: CAISESHQGYTEQYF. The CDR3 coding sequence is TGTGCCATCAGTGAGTCACATCAGGGTTACACTGAGCAGTACTTC.

In this sample, this clonotype turned up a few times. The V gene is TRBV7-2, the J gene TRBJ2-4; D may be TRBD2 (6 bases). The J call could be wrong; TRBJ2-5 is a better fit for the DNA end. The CDR3 is 14 amino acids. The germline CDR1 and CDR2 sequences are SGHTA and FQGNSA. The CDR3 bases are TGTGCCAGCAGTCGTGGGGGGAGCGAAGAGACCCAGTACTTC. Protein: CASSRGGSEETQYF.

The sample holds one count of this clonotype. The chain links TRBV12-3 or TRBV12-4 to TRBJ2-1, with 8 positions matching TRBD2. The CDR3 runs 17 residues. Trimming cost V 2 bases and J 4 bases; bases outside gene matches: 10. CDR3 sequence reads: CASSLNALAGSYNEQFF. CDR3 DNA: TGTGCCAGCAGTTTAAATGCCCTAGCGGGCTCTTACAATGAGCAGTTCTTC.

The CDR3 DNA sequence: TGCGCCAGCAGCTTGGAGGCAGGCGAGCAGTACTTC. Its protein product is CASSLEAGEQYF. The chain carries TRBV5-1 and TRBJ2-5; D remains unclear. The DNA matches TRBJ2-7 better at its end, which makes the J call doubtful. Germline V gene lookup returns CDR1 SGHRS and CDR2 YFSETQ. This CDR3 has 12 residues.

The rearrangement joins TRBV20-1 to TRBJ2-7; the D gene is possibly TRBD2 (6 bases). CDR3 length: 14 amino acids. V lost 6 bases, J lost 7 bases, and 22 bases lay in between. The germline CDR1 and CDR2 sequences are DFQATT and SNEGSKA (reference sequence). CDR3: CSAVTSGILGEQYF. In DNA form, the CDR3 reads TGCAGTGCGGTGACTAGTGGGATTCTCGGGGAGCAGTACTTC.

This clonotype has more than one count but fewer than ten. The gene calls are TRBV15 and TRBJ2-1, with D possibly matching TRBD2 (6 bases). Looked up from germline, CDR1 is LNHNV and CDR2 is YYDKDF (reference sequence). Trimming stripped 1 base from V and 4 bases from J, with 11 bases between. CDR3 length: 15 residues. CDR3 in amino acids: CATSRGRASYNEQFF. In DNA, the CDR3 is TGTGCCACCAGCAGAGGGAGGGCCTCATACAATGAGCAGTTCTTC.

This clonotype was observed a handful of times. The rearrangement joins TRBV6-5 to TRBJ2-7; 10 bases agree with TRBD2. Germline CDR1 and CDR2: MNHEY and SVGAGI. The ends lost 6 bases at V and 6 bases at J; junction bases unmatched: 11. This CDR3 spans 15 amino acids. The CDR3 bases are TGTGCCAGCAGCCCCCTTCTAGCGGGAGACGGCGAGCAGTACTTC. Amino acids: CASSPLLAGDGEQYF.

The chain has TRBV29-1 and TRBJ2-1; D not certain. CDR1 is SQVTM, CDR2 ANQGSEA, per germline. The germline V and J ends were trimmed by 7 bases and 11 bases, with 18 bases remaining between them. The CDR3 totals 12 residues. CDR3 DNA: TGCAGCGCCCTGACCGACTGGGATAAGCAGTTCTTC. The encoded protein is CSALTDWDKQFF.

The chain carries TRBV25-1 and TRBJ1-1; no reliable D call. The V gene lost 3 bases and the J gene lost 10 bases, with 12 bases spanning the gap. The CDR3 consists of 12 residues. The germline gives CDR1 MGHDK, CDR2 SYGVNS. CDR3 coding DNA: TGTGCCAGCAGTGAGTCGGGTATAGGAGCTTTCTTT. Translating it yields CASSESGIGAFF.

V and J are TRBV14 and TRBJ1-5; D not resolved. In germline, CDR1 is SGHDN, CDR2 FVKESK. V dropped 2 bases and J dropped 3 bases, with 11 bases sitting between them. The length of the CDR3 is 15 residues. CDR3: CASSQLDVINQPQHF. CDR3 in DNA: TGTGCCAGCAGCCAACTCGACGTAATCAATCAGCCCCAGCATTTT.

This clonotype was seen a few times. The rearrangement uses TRBV10-1 and TRBJ2-1; D uncertain. The CDR3 is 13 amino acids. From germline, CDR1 is WNHNN and CDR2 SYGVQD (reference sequence). V was cut by 6 bases and J by 13 bases, with 19 bases left in between. The CDR3 DNA follows: TGCGCCAGCAGCTTCTTTACCAAAGGACCCCAGTTCTTC. Translated: CASSFFTKGPQFF.

This clonotype has only a few counts. The CDR3 loop is CSVAGGRETQYF. Here the CDR3 DNA reads TGCAGCGTTGCGGGGGGCAGAGAGACCCAGTACTTC. V usage is TRBV29-1 and J usage is TRBJ2-5, with D possibly matching TRBD2 (7 bases). The V end was cut by 4 bases, the J end by 4 bases, with 10 bases between. CDR1 and CDR2 (germline): SQVTM, ANQGSEA. CDR3 size: 12 residues.